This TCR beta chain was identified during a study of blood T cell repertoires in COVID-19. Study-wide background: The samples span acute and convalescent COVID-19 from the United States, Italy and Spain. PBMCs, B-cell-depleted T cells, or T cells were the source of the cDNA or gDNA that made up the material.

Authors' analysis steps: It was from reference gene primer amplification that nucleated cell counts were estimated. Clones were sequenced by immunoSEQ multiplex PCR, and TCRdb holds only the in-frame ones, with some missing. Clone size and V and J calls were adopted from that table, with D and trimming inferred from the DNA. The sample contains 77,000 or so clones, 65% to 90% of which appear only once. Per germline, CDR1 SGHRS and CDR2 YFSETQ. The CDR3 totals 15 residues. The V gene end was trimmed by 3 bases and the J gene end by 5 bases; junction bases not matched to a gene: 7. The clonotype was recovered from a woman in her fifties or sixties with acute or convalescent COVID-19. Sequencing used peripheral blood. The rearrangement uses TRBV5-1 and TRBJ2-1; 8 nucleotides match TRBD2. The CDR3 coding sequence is TGCGCCAGCAGCTCGGCCGGGGGGGCGAACAATGAGCAGTTCTTC. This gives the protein CASSSAGGANNEQFF.